The 24 T cell receptor beta chains presented below share a single source sample, sequenced in a study of cytotoxic CD8 clonotypes in ibrutinib-treated CLL. TCRdb keeps only in-frame clones here, not all; method: immunoSEQ multiplex PCR. There are over 120,000 clones in the sample; 80% occur only once, and 7.5% to 8% lies in the top ten. The sample consisted of PBMCs, taken after 36 months of ibrutinib treatment. These TCRs come from a human donor with chronic lymphocytic leukemia.

The chain couples TRBV19 to TRBJ2-1; D unclear. This CDR3 contains 12 residues. Germline lookup yields CDR1 LNHDA and CDR2 SQIVND (reference sequence). V was pared by 4 bases and J by 6 bases, with 7 bases between. This CDR3 reads CASSTTGNEQFF. The DNA of the CDR3 is TGTGCCAGTAGTACGACTGGCAATGAGCAGTTCTTC.

The CDR3 region is CATVDSYEQYF. Written as DNA, the CDR3 is TGCGCCACCGTCGACAGTTACGAGCAGTACTTC. The chain couples TRBV5-1 to TRBJ2-7, with a possible D match to TRBD1 (5 bases). Germline V gene sequence: CDR1 SGHRS, CDR2 YFSETQ. V was cut by 9 bases and J by 4 bases, with 11 bases left in between. The CDR3 has 11 residues.

V usage is TRBV2 and J usage is TRBJ1-2; the match to TRBD1 covers 7 bases. The V gene's germline CDR1 is SNHLY and CDR2 FYNNEI. Unmatched junction bases numbered 10, after V lost 6 bases and J lost 3 bases. The CDR3 consists of 15 residues. The CDR3 is CASRSSRGSYYGYTF. The CDR3 DNA is TGTGCCAGCAGATCATCCAGGGGGAGTTACTATGGCTACACCTTC.

The chain uses TRBV10-1 and TRBJ1-1; D remains unclear. Germline CDR1 WNHNN, CDR2 SYGVQD (reference sequence). Trimming left V 0 bases short and J 4 bases short, with 12 bases between. The CDR3 length is 15 residues. The CDR3 DNA reads TGCGCCAGCAGTGAGTCGATCAGTGGGGTCACTGAAGCTTTCTTT. Amino acids: CASSESISGVTEAFF.

The chain is built from TRBV5-4 and TRBJ2-7; D gene uncertain. Deletions cut 3 bases from V and 7 bases from J, with 20 bases between. This CDR3 spans 15 amino acids. The V gene's germline CDR1 is SGHNT and CDR2 YYREEE (reference sequence). The CDR3 here is CASSWVGSSASEQYF. The CDR3 DNA reads TGTGCCAGCAGCTGGGTAGGATCATCGGCTTCAGAGCAGTACTTC.

The chain carries TRBV7-9 and TRBJ1-4; tentatively, D is TRBD1 (5 bases). The germline V gene encodes CDR1 SEHNR and CDR2 FQNEAQ (reference sequence). This CDR3 has 13 amino acids. Trimming removed 3 bases at V and 4 bases at J, with 6 bases between. The CDR3 protein is CASSFDSNEKLFF. CDR3 nucleotide sequence: TGTGCCAGCAGCTTTGACAGTAATGAAAAACTGTTTTTT.

The CDR3 reads CASSLGAETQYF. The CDR3 nucleotides are TGCGCCAGCAGCTTGGGGGCAGAGACCCAGTACTTC. The chain combines TRBV5-1 with TRBJ2-5; no reliable D call. V gave up 0 bases and J gave up 4 bases, with 4 bases separating them. This CDR3 has 12 amino acids. Germline values: CDR1 SGHRS, CDR2 YFSETQ.

This rearrangement joins TRBV2 to TRBJ2-3; D is perhaps TRBD1 (6 bases). Deletions cut 6 bases from V and 2 bases from J, with 18 bases between. This CDR3 comprises 16 residues. Germline V gives CDR1 SNHLY, CDR2 FYNNEI. The CDR3 DNA follows: TGTGCCAGCAGCTACCAACCGGCAGGGGTCACAGATACGCAGTATTTT. Translation gives CASSYQPAGVTDTQYF. Complete variable domain (other parts from reference TRBV2 and TRBJ2-3): EPEVTQTPSHQVTQMGQEVILRCVPISNHLYFYWYRQILGQKVEFLVSFYNNEISEKSEIFDDQFSVERPDGSNFTLKIRSTKLEDSAMYFCASSYQPAGVTDTQYFGPGTRLTVL.

There are a few counts of this clone. The chain uses TRBV29-1 and TRBJ2-1; 7 bases agree with TRBD2. CDR3 length: 12 amino acids. CDR1 and CDR2 from the germline V gene are SQVTM and ANQGSEA. V lost 6 bases to trimming and J lost 12 bases; unmatched junction nucleotides: 11. The CDR3 is CSVGRNERGQFF. The CDR3 region has the DNA TGCAGCGTCGGGAGAAACGAGCGGGGGCAGTTCTTC.

V usage is TRBV13 and J usage is TRBJ2-7; D could derive from TRBD1 or TRBD2 (6 bases each). This CDR3 contains 16 residues. Germline V gene data show CDR1 as PRHDT and CDR2 as FYEKMQ (reference sequence). V lost 0 bases and J 4 bases, leaving 16 bases between the germline ends. DNA for the CDR3: TGTGCCAGCAGCTTAGGAGTAGCGGACAGCTTATACGAGCAGTACTTC. Translated: CASSLGVADSLYEQYF.

The chain links TRBV6-1 to TRBJ2-7, with D hard to call. CDR3 size: 11 residues. Germline loops: CDR1 MNHNS, CDR2 SASEGT. Trimming shortened V by 3 bases and J by 4 bases, and 4 bases separated the two germline ends. CDR3 DNA sequence: TGTGCCAGCAGTGATCCATACGAGCAGTACTTC. Its protein product is CASSDPYEQYF.

In regard to this clone: Sequence at one end of the junction differs from germline and may be a read error. The chain links TRBV30 to TRBJ1-1, with D possibly matching TRBD1 (6 bases). Germline CDR1 GTSNPN, CDR2 SVGIG (reference sequence). The CDR3 sequence is 12 residues long. The chain's CDR3 is CAWTRGGTEVFF. For the CDR3, the DNA is TGTGCCTGGACCCGAGGGGGGACTGAAGTTTTCTTT. Full variable domain (outside the CDR3, taken from reference TRBV30 and TRBJ1-1): SQTIHQWPATLVQPVGSPLSLECTVEGTSNPNLYWYRQAAGRGLQLLFYSVGIGQISSEVPQNLSASRPQDRQFILSSKKLLLSDSGFYLCAWTRGGTEVFFGQGTRLTVV.

The rearrangement uses TRBV7-3 and TRBJ1-5, with D maybe TRBD1 (6 bases). This CDR3 region has 14 residues. V was pared by 5 bases and J by 3 bases, with 11 bases between. Germline loops: CDR1 SGHTA, CDR2 FQGTGA. The CDR3 nucleotides read TGTGCCAGCAGCCTCGGGACACACAATCAGCCCCAGCATTTT. The encoded protein is CASSLGTHNQPQHF.

This clone has only a few counts. The rearrangement uses TRBV28 and TRBJ2-7; 8 bases agree with TRBD1. The length of the CDR3 is 16 residues. V trimming: 5 bases; J trimming: 1 base; junction bases outside the gene matches: 10. Germline values: CDR1 MDHEN, CDR2 SYDVKM. This CDR3 reads CASSQGTGSVSYEQYF. DNA of the CDR3: TGTGCCAGCAGTCAAGGGACAGGCTCCGTTTCCTACGAGCAGTACTTC.

The gene calls are TRBV18 and TRBJ2-7; tentatively, D is TRBD2 (5 bases). Trimming stripped 3 bases from V and 0 bases from J, with 9 bases between. The CDR3 has 14 residues. Germline CDR1 and CDR2: KGHSH and LQKENI. The CDR3 sequence: CASSPSGISYEQYF. The CDR3 nucleotides read TGTGCCAGCTCACCCTCCGGGATCTCCTACGAGCAGTACTTC. The full variable domain, in which reference TRBV18 and TRBJ2-7 provide the parts outside the CDR3, is NAGVMQNPRHLVRRRGQEARLRCSPMKGHSHVYWYRQLPEEGLKFMVYLQKENIIDESGMPKERFSAEFPKEGPSILRIQQVVRGDSAAYFCASSPSGISYEQYFGPGTRLTVT.

This chain uses TRBV10-3 with TRBJ2-1, with TRBD2 matching 9 bases. CDR3 length: 14 amino acids. Trimming at V came to 4 bases and at J to 8 bases, leaving 6 bases not matched to a gene. The germline V gene has CDR1 ENHRY and CDR2 SYGVKD. The CDR3, as DNA: TGTGCCATCAGTGGGCGGGGGGGCTTGGATGAGCAGTTCTTC. It yields the protein CAISGRGGLDEQFF.

The rearrangement joins TRBV20-1 to TRBJ1-1; D remains ambiguous. V gave up 6 bases and J gave up 6 bases, with 11 bases separating them. The V gene's germline CDR1 is DFQATT and CDR2 SNEGSKA (reference sequence). The CDR3 loop spans 11 amino acids. The CDR3 DNA is TGCAGTGCCCCGGGTAAGGCTGAAGCTTTCTTT. Encoded protein: CSAPGKAEAFF.

This clone appeared a single time. This chain connects TRBV7-9 to TRBJ2-7; D is undetermined. The CDR3 length is 13 residues. V lost 5 bases and J lost 3, with 11 bases in between. CDR1 is SEHNR, CDR2 FQNEAQ, per germline (reference sequence). The CDR3, as DNA: TGTGCCAGCAGCCCGGCGTCGGGCTACGAGCAGTACTTC. Translated: CASSPASGYEQYF.

J is TRBJ2-2 and V is TRBV5-1; no reliable D call. The CDR3 extends over 15 amino acids. V was pared by 2 bases and J by 0 bases, with 8 bases between. In germline, CDR1 is SGHRS, CDR2 YFSETQ. The CDR3, as DNA: TGCGCCAGCAGCTTATGGCAGTCGAACACCGGGGAGCTGTTTTTT. Translation: CASSLWQSNTGELFF.

The chain combines TRBV12-1 with TRBJ1-5; the table calls TRBD1, which could not be checked here. TRBV12-1 constitutes a pseudogene. The CDR3 totals 16 residues. CDR3 protein: CASSSCAPDRVRPQHF. The CDR3 coding sequence is TGTGCCAGCAGCTCTTGTGCCCCAGACAGGGTTCGGCCCCAGCATTTT.

This clone was detected only a few times. This chain connects TRBV10-1 to TRBJ2-1; D unresolved. This CDR3 contains 13 residues. Germline assignment: CDR1 WNHNN and CDR2 SYGVQD (reference sequence). V was clipped by 0 bases and J by 7 bases, with 7 bases between them. The CDR3 protein is CASSESVQNEQFF. Written as DNA, the CDR3 is TGCGCCAGCAGTGAGTCGGTGCAAAATGAGCAGTTCTTC.

The chain couples TRBV7-2 to TRBJ2-2; no firm D call. Germline CDR1 reads SGHTA; CDR2 reads FQGNSA. The V end was cut by 2 bases, the J end by 9 bases, with 10 bases between. This CDR3 has 13 amino acids. CDR3 DNA sequence: TGTGCCAGCAGCTTAACGGCCACTAGGGAGCTGTTTTTT. This gives the protein CASSLTATRELFF.

This rearrangement joins TRBV4-1 to TRBJ1-2, with D tentatively TRBD1 (5 bases). The length of the CDR3 is 13 residues. CDR1 and CDR2 from the germline V gene are MGHRA and YSYEKL. Between the trimmed V and J ends, which lost 6 bases and 5 bases, there was a span of 13 bases. This CDR3 reads CASRQTGSYGYTF. CDR3 bases: TGCGCCAGCAGGCAAACAGGTTCTTATGGCTACACCTTC.

This clone turned up a few times. This chain uses TRBV2 with TRBJ2-3; D gene unclear. The CDR3 runs to 15 residues. Trimming removed 1 base from V and 0 bases from J, with 8 bases in between. Germline V lookup: CDR1 SNHLY, CDR2 FYNNEI. In DNA, the CDR3 is TGTGCCAGCAGTGAAGGCGTCGCTAGCACAGATACGCAGTATTTT. Its protein product is CASSEGVASTDTQYF.